The 18 T cell receptor beta chains listed next were all sequenced from one sample in a study of cytomegalovirus exposure and HLA in healthy donors. In the PCR, 60 Vbeta and 13 Jbeta primers were used. Data came from immunoSEQ multiplex PCR; TCRdb stores just in-frame clones and leaves some out. The sample shows around 130,000 clones, 70% to 85% of them seen only once. Sequenced sample: PBMCs. All receptors come from a man aged 18 to 29 in good health and CMV-seropositive.

As to this clone: Sequence at one end of the junction differs from germline and may be a read error. The chain is built from TRBV9 and TRBJ2-4, with no clear D. The CDR3 is 13 amino acids. Germline CDR1 is SGDLS and CDR2 is YYNGEE. The CDR3 DNA follows: TGTGCCAGCAGCCGCCCTGACACAAACAGTCAGTACTTC. This translates into CASSRPDTNSQYF.

The chain employs TRBV27 and TRBJ1-4; possibly TRBD1 for D (5 bases). Trimming took 4 bases from V and 3 from J, leaving 21 bases between them. The CDR3 sequence is 18 residues long. Germline CDR1 is MNHEY and CDR2 is SMNVEV (reference sequence). CDR3 DNA: TGTGCCAGCAGTTACCTACCGGGACCAAGGGAGGCTAATGAAAAACTGTTTTTT. Translation gives CASSYLPGPREANEKLFF.

The chain links TRBV5-8 to TRBJ1-2, with a possible D match to TRBD1 (6 bases). The CDR3 loop spans 14 amino acids. The germline CDR1 and CDR2 sequences are SGHTS and YDEGEE. Trimming removed 4 bases at V and 4 bases at J, with 14 bases between. The CDR3 loop reads CASSPSGQTYGYTF. CDR3 DNA sequence: TGTGCCAGCAGCCCCTCCGGACAGACCTATGGCTACACCTTC.

The V and J genes are TRBV6-1 and TRBJ1-2; possibly TRBD1 for D (5 bases). With 7 bases removed from V and 7 bases from J, the gap between germline ends came to 13 bases. CDR1 and CDR2 from the germline V gene are MNHNS and SASEGT. The CDR3 runs to 12 residues. CDR3 bases: TGTGCCAGCACCCGAAGGGGAAGTGGCTACACCTTC. Protein: CASTRRGSGYTF.

This clone was recorded a few times. The gene calls are TRBV2 and TRBJ2-3; maybe TRBD2 (5 bases). V gave up 8 bases and J gave up 4 bases, with 19 bases separating them. This CDR3 has 15 amino acids. Germline V gene data show CDR1 as SNHLY and CDR2 as FYNNEI. The chain's CDR3 is CASGLGMVFSDTQYF. The CDR3 region has the DNA TGTGCCAGCGGACTGGGAATGGTGTTTTCAGATACGCAGTATTTT.

This rearrangement joins TRBV7-3 to TRBJ1-1, with D possibly TRBD1 on 6 matching bases. Germline CDR1 and CDR2: SGHTA and FQGTGA. Trimming left V 8 bases short and J 3 bases short, with 13 bases between. The CDR3 has 13 amino acids. This chain's CDR3 is CASLREGDTEAFF. The DNA of the CDR3 is TGTGCCAGCTTGAGGGAGGGGGACACTGAAGCTTTCTTT.

This rearrangement joins TRBV29-1 to TRBJ2-7; TRBD1 matches 8 bases. The length of the CDR3 is 12 residues. Trimming at V came to 4 bases and at J to 7 bases, leaving 6 bases not matched to a gene. The germline gives CDR1 SQVTM, CDR2 ANQGSEA. The CDR3 region is CSVGQGAREQYF. CDR3 nucleotides: TGCAGCGTTGGGCAGGGGGCTCGGGAGCAGTACTTC.

This chain connects TRBV15 to TRBJ2-2, with TRBD2 as a possible D gene (5 bases). The CDR3 has 14 residues. The germline V gene has CDR1 LNHNV and CDR2 YYDKDF (reference sequence). The V end lost 1 base, the J end lost 8 bases, and 11 bases lay between the germline ends. The CDR3 loop is CATSRVQRGGELFF. In nucleotides, the CDR3 is TGTGCCACCAGCAGAGTACAGCGAGGGGGGGAGCTGTTTTTT.

A single count supports this clone. This chain joins TRBV7-9 and TRBJ1-2, with D unclear. CDR3 size: 14 residues. Germline values: CDR1 SEHNR, CDR2 FQNEAQ (reference sequence). V lost 2 bases and J lost 3, with 10 bases in between. The CDR3 here is CASSLSQADYGYTF. CDR3 sequence (DNA): TGTGCCAGCAGCTTAAGCCAGGCCGACTATGGCTACACCTTC.

This sequence joins TRBV6-4 and TRBJ2-1, with D possibly matching TRBD1 (6 bases). CDR1 and CDR2 from the germline V gene are MRHNA and SNTAGT. This CDR3 spans 13 amino acids. Trimming took off 6 bases at V and 8 bases at J, with 14 bases between the two ends. CDR3 DNA sequence: TGTGCCAGCAGGGGGGCCCAAATGGATGAGCAGTTCTTC. Its protein product is CASRGAQMDEQFF.

This rearrangement joins TRBV5-5 to TRBJ1-5; tentatively, D is TRBD1 (5 bases). The ends were cut back, 4 bases at V and 7 bases at J, with 15 bases in the middle. CDR1 is SGHKS and CDR2 is YYEKEE in the germline V gene (reference sequence). The CDR3 has 14 amino acids. The CDR3 bases are TGTGCCAGCAGCCCAGGGATTTCGGCGCAGCCCCAGCATTTT. Its translation is CASSPGISAQPQHF.

This clone has only a few counts. The V gene is TRBV5-1, the J gene TRBJ1-5, with a possible D match to TRBD1 (6 bases). Trimming removed 0 bases at V and 5 bases at J, with 9 bases between. Germline assignment: CDR1 SGHRS and CDR2 YFSETQ. This CDR3 is built from 14 residues. CDR3 sequence (DNA): TGCGCCAGCAGCTTGGGACAGGTGGATCAGCCCCAGCATTTT. This gives the protein CASSLGQVDQPQHF.

This clone was detected only a few times. The chain joins TRBV6-1 to TRBJ2-3; D gene uncertain. The CDR3 covers 13 residues. V was pared by 6 bases and J by 3 bases, with 10 bases between. The germline CDR1 and CDR2 sequences are MNHNS and SASEGT. The CDR3 loop is CASRAKQTDTQYF. The DNA for the CDR3 is TGTGCCAGCAGAGCGAAACAAACAGATACGCAGTATTTT.

The gene calls are TRBV15 and TRBJ1-5; 10 bases line up with TRBD1. This CDR3 region has 18 residues. V dropped 0 bases and J dropped 0; count of bases not matched to a gene: 5. Germline values: CDR1 LNHNV, CDR2 YYDKDF (reference sequence). CDR3 sequence reads: CATSREPGQGYSNQPQHF. DNA for the CDR3: TGTGCCACCAGCAGAGAACCGGGACAGGGGTATAGCAATCAGCCCCAGCATTTT.

V and J are TRBV25-1 and TRBJ2-5; weak D call: TRBD2 (5 bases). Trimming took off 0 bases at V and 5 bases at J, with 16 bases between the two ends. Germline CDR1 reads MGHDK; CDR2 reads SYGVNS. This CDR3 comprises 16 residues. CDR3 region: CASSEYIGLAGETQYF. The CDR3 nucleotides read TGTGCCAGCAGTGAATATATAGGCCTAGCCGGGGAGACCCAGTACTTC.

The chain recombines TRBV18 with TRBJ1-4; 10 bases match TRBD1. The trim removed 4 bases at V and 3 bases at J, leaving 17 bases unmatched. CDR1 and CDR2 from the germline V gene are KGHSH and LQKENI. The CDR3 runs to 20 residues. CDR3 loop: CASSHTPTGGLIGANEKLFF. CDR3 nucleotides: TGTGCCAGCTCACATACTCCGACAGGGGGCCTCATCGGGGCTAATGAAAAACTGTTTTTT.

The rearrangement links TRBV10-1 to TRBJ2-2, with D possibly TRBD1 on 5 matching bases. CDR1 is WNHNN and CDR2 is SYGVQD in the germline V gene (reference sequence). The CDR3 is made up of 14 amino acids. V was trimmed by 7 bases and J by 0 bases, leaving 9 bases between them. CDR3 in amino acids: CASTKGTNTGELFF. The CDR3 nucleotides read TGCGCCAGCACGAAGGGGACGAACACCGGGGAGCTGTTTTTT.

The V gene is TRBV27, the J gene TRBJ2-1, with 9 bases lining up with TRBD1. This CDR3 has 15 residues. From germline, CDR1 is MNHEY and CDR2 SMNVEV (reference sequence). V lost 3 bases, J lost 5 bases, and 5 bases stayed unmatched. CDR3: CASSLGTGSHNEQFF. As DNA, the CDR3 is TGTGCCAGCAGTTTGGGGACAGGGTCCCACAATGAGCAGTTCTTC.